This passage covers 17 T cell receptor beta chains from one sample sequenced in a study of radiation and T cells in renal cell carcinoma. Specified time point: blood 2 weeks post-SBRT. Treatment reported: 15 Gy SBRT to primary tumor, nephrectomy 4 weeks later. Sequenced by immunoSEQ multiplex PCR; TCRdb stores in-frame clones only, minus some. The table records some 130,000 clones, roughly four fifths of them present only once. This specimen was blood, taken from a patient whose treatment included radiotherapy and nephrectomy. The receptors come from a woman in her sixties with renal cell carcinoma.

This chain uses TRBV27 with TRBJ2-7, with 7 bases fitting TRBD1. The CDR3 is made up of 13 amino acids. Germline V gives CDR1 MNHEY, CDR2 SMNVEV (reference sequence). With 5 bases clipped from V and 5 bases from J, the junction kept 6 bases outside the gene matches. CDR3 sequence reads: CASSRQGSHEQYF. The CDR3 region has the DNA TGTGCCAGCAGTCGACAGGGAAGCCACGAGCAGTACTTC.

The rearrangement joins TRBV2 to TRBJ1-3, with TRBD1 matching over 8 bases. Germline V lookup: CDR1 SNHLY, CDR2 FYNNEI. This CDR3 region has 15 residues. V was clipped by 5 bases and J by 4 bases; unmatched bases: 7. The DNA of the CDR3 is TGTGCCAGCAGTTTGGGACAGGCGGCGGGAAACACCATATATTTT. Amino acid sequence: CASSLGQAAGNTIYF.

This chain uses TRBV7-8 with TRBJ2-5; no definite D call. The germline V gene has CDR1 SGHVS and CDR2 FQNEAQ. V shed 5 bases and J shed 7 bases, with 8 bases lying between them. The CDR3 loop spans 11 amino acids. CDR3 protein: CASSLPTTQYF. For the CDR3, the DNA is TGTGCCAGCAGCCTGCCCACGACCCAGTACTTC.

The chain is built from TRBV6-1 and TRBJ2-7, with a weak D call TRBD2 (5 bases). Looked up from germline, CDR1 is MNHNS and CDR2 is SASEGT. The CDR3 is 12 amino acids. V shed 6 bases and J shed 4 bases, with 10 bases lying between them. Here the CDR3 reads CASSKEGYEQYF. CDR3 nucleotides: TGTGCCAGCAGCAAAGAGGGTTACGAGCAGTACTTC.

J is TRBJ2-6 and V is TRBV9; D could derive from TRBD1 or TRBD2 (6 bases each). CDR3 length: 18 residues. Germline V gene data show CDR1 as SGDLS and CDR2 as YYNGEE. Trimming took off 4 bases at V and 0 bases at J, with 17 bases between the two ends. CDR3 sequence (DNA): TGTGCCAGCAGCCCGAAGGGGGGCGCAAGCTCTGGGGCCAACGTCCTGACTTTC. This gives the protein CASSPKGGASSGANVLTF.

V usage is TRBV5-1 and J usage is TRBJ1-2; tentatively, D is TRBD1 (5 bases). Trimming took off 4 bases at V and 2 bases at J, with 15 bases between the two ends. Germline-derived CDR1 and CDR2 are SGHRS and YFSETQ. The length of the CDR3 is 15 residues. This chain's CDR3 is CASSVAGAANYGYTF. CDR3 coding DNA: TGCGCCAGCAGCGTAGCCGGGGCAGCCAACTATGGCTACACCTTC.

The chain links TRBV5-6 to TRBJ2-2; D assignment may be TRBD1 or TRBD2 (5 bases each). Trimming pared 5 bases from V and 1 base from J, leaving 12 bases between. Germline V gene sequence: CDR1 SGHDT, CDR2 YYEEEE. The CDR3 length is 15 residues. The DNA for the CDR3 is TGTGCCAGCAGTCGAGGGGACGTGAACACCGGGGAGCTGTTTTTT. It specifies CASSRGDVNTGELFF.

V usage is TRBV6-6 and J usage is TRBJ2-1; 7 nucleotides line up with TRBD1. V shed 4 bases and J 8 bases; nucleotides not matched to a gene: 11. Germline-derived CDR1 and CDR2 are MNHNY and SVGAGI (reference sequence). CDR3 size: 15 residues. The CDR3 nucleotides are TGTGCCAGCAGTTTCCTTGGACAGGCGGTCGATGAGCAGTTCTTC. As protein: CASSFLGQAVDEQFF.

This clone occurred once. This rearrangement joins TRBV9 to TRBJ1-2; possibly TRBD1 for D (5 bases). V was cut by 4 bases and J by 7 bases, with 17 bases left in between. Germline CDR1 is SGDLS and CDR2 is YYNGEE. The CDR3 runs to 14 residues. CDR3 in DNA: TGTGCCAGCAGCCCTCGGGGGGGGACGAGTGGCTACACCTTC. The encoded protein is CASSPRGGTSGYTF.

The V call is TRBV9, the J call TRBJ2-1; no definite D call. V gave up 0 bases and J gave up 8 bases, with 9 bases separating them. The CDR3 sequence is 13 residues long. CDR1 and CDR2 (germline): SGDLS, YYNGEE. CDR3 sequence reads: CASSVGLGDEQFF. The CDR3 DNA follows: TGTGCCAGCAGCGTAGGGCTGGGCGATGAGCAGTTCTTC. Variable domain in full (rest from reference TRBV9 and TRBJ2-1): DSGVTQTPKHLITATGQRVTLRCSPRSGDLSVYWYQQSLDQGLQFLIQYYNGEERAKGNILERFSAQQFPDLHSELNLSSLELGDSALYFCASSVGLGDEQFFGPGTRLTVL.

The table lists this clone with a count of one. The chain couples TRBV6-4 to TRBJ1-2; a possible D gene is TRBD1 (5 bases). This CDR3 comprises 13 residues. The V gene lost 3 bases and the J gene lost 7 bases, with 12 bases spanning the gap. In germline, CDR1 is MRHNA, CDR2 SNTAGT. The CDR3 nucleotides read TGTGCCAGCAGTGAAGGCCAGGGCATTGGCTACACCTTC. This encodes CASSEGQGIGYTF.

The V and J genes are TRBV9 and TRBJ2-3, with D perhaps TRBD1 or TRBD2 (6 bases each). The CDR3 extends over 19 amino acids. Trimming shortened V by 0 bases and J by 0 bases, and 20 bases separated the two germline ends. The germline CDR1 and CDR2 sequences are SGDLS and YYNGEE. For the CDR3, the DNA is TGTGCCAGCAGCGTAGCTTCGAACGGGGGCCTCACTAGCACAGATACGCAGTATTTT. Translated: CASSVASNGGLTSTDTQYF.

The J gene is TRBJ2-7, the V gene TRBV5-6; tentative D call: TRBD2 (5 bases). The V end was cut by 4 bases, the J end by 3 bases, with 14 bases between. CDR1 is SGHDT and CDR2 is YYEEEE in the germline V gene. The CDR3 is made up of 14 amino acids. The CDR3 DNA sequence: TGTGCCAGCAGCCTACTTCCGAGGGTCTACGAGCAGTACTTC. It is translated as CASSLLPRVYEQYF.

The chain couples TRBV10-1 to TRBJ2-1; 8 nucleotides agree with TRBD1. Trimming at V came to 6 bases and at J to 7 bases, leaving 14 bases not matched to a gene. CDR3 length: 16 residues. In germline, CDR1 is WNHNN, CDR2 SYGVQD (reference sequence). DNA for the CDR3: TGCGCCAGCAGCCCCCCGTCCGGGACAGGAATGAATGAGCAGTTCTTC. Amino acids: CASSPPSGTGMNEQFF.

This rearrangement joins TRBV7-6 to TRBJ2-5; TRBD1 agrees at 7 bases. The V and J ends lost 1 base and 0 bases, in that order; junction bases with no gene match: 11. CDR1 is SGHVS, CDR2 FNYEAQ, per germline. The length of the CDR3 is 18 residues. This CDR3 reads CASSLEGLTGLDQETQYF. Written as DNA, the CDR3 is TGTGCCAGCAGCTTAGAGGGCCTGACAGGGTTGGACCAAGAGACCCAGTACTTC.

The CDR3 DNA is TGTGCCAGCAGCTCCCGGGACAGGGTCTCCTACGAGCAGTACTTC. Translation gives CASSSRDRVSYEQYF. The chain uses TRBV7-9 and TRBJ2-7; 9 nucleotides line up with TRBD1. J was trimmed by 0 bases and V by 4 bases; bases with no gene match: 4. This CDR3 is 15 amino acids long. Germline CDR1 is SEHNR and CDR2 is FQNEAQ (reference sequence).

The genes are TRBV2 and TRBJ2-5; D remains ambiguous. The germline gives CDR1 SNHLY, CDR2 FYNNEI. Trimming took off 7 bases at V and 2 bases at J, with 17 bases between the two ends. CDR3 size: 15 residues. CDR3 DNA: TGTGCCAGCACGATTGTTATGGTTACTCAAGAGACCCAGTACTTC. This codes for CASTIVMVTQETQYF.